This note documents a single TCR beta chain sequence. Original processing methods: Quantification of nucleated cells was approximated via reference gene primer amplification. Generated by immunoSEQ multiplex PCR, the TCRdb table keeps only in-frame clones and is missing some. V and J calls and clone size are those listed in that table; D and trimming were worked out from the DNA. This table has some 200,000 clones, around 89% appearing once. This record comes from a study of blood T cell repertoires in COVID-19. About the study: The United States, Italy and Spain provided the acute and convalescent COVID-19 samples.

This CDR3 region has 14 residues. V gave up 4 bases and J gave up 2 bases, with 8 bases separating them. Germline-derived CDR1 and CDR2 are LGHDT and YNNKEL (reference sequence). The TCR comes from a woman in her thirties or forties with acute or convalescent COVID-19. Sequencing input: peripheral blood. The chain uses TRBV3-1 (or the pseudogene TRBV3-2) and TRBJ2-2; maybe TRBD1 (5 bases). The CDR3 DNA sequence: TGTGCCAGCAGCCGGGGCTATAACACCGGGGAGCTGTTTTTT. The encoded protein is CASSRGYNTGELFF.